This TCR beta chain was recorded in a study of blood T cell repertoires in COVID-19. Study-wide background: Material from acute and convalescent COVID-19 was sourced from the United States, Italy and Spain.

Original processing notes: For nucleated cells, counts were estimated from reference gene primer amplification. Some clones are missing from TCRdb's copy, which holds only in-frame ones; the method was immunoSEQ multiplex PCR. That table gives V, J and clone size, and the DNA gave D and trimming. The data contain approximately 240,000 clones, more than 80% of them singletons. The sequencing sample was made of peripheral blood. The receptor's source is a human donor in a cohort sampled during active COVID-19.

The CDR3 here is CACVRGEKNIQYF. The CDR3 DNA reads as TGTGCCTGCGTCAGGGGCGAAAAAAACATTCAGTACTTC. The genes are TRBV30 and TRBJ2-4, with a tentative D call TRBD1 (6 bases). The CDR3 has 13 amino acids. V was pared by 6 bases and J by 4 bases, with 13 bases between. Germline assignment: CDR1 GTSNPN and CDR2 SVGIG (reference sequence).